The text below deals with one T cell receptor beta chain. Its target is unknown. This sample is drawn from a study of STAT3 mutations in large granular lymphocyte leukemia. Across the whole study: Roughly half the longitudinally sequenced T-LGLL patients had canonical STAT3 mutations.

Only in-frame clones appear in the TCRdb table, and some are missing; sequencing was by immunoSEQ multiplex PCR. The repertoire includes about 34,000 clones, approximately 86% of them detected once, and about 13% sits in the top ten. Regarding the study as a whole: In some patients, a small highly pathogenic clone possibly went undetected. In T-cell large granular lymphocyte leukemia, about half of patients showed multiple immunodominant subclonotypes. Sampling intervals varied between patients and samples. Suggested: STAT3 mutation was not the ancestral event for these clonal expansions.

V lost 5 bases to trimming and J lost 7 bases; unmatched junction nucleotides: 3. CDR3 length equals 12 residues. The V gene's germline CDR1 is MDHEN and CDR2 SYDVKM. This TCR came from a man in his 60s with T-cell large granular lymphocyte leukemia. Some clones in this sample may be carry-over from other donors' samples. The genes are TRBV28 and TRBJ2-7; TRBD2 agrees at 9 bases. The specimen was peripheral blood mononuclear cells. The CDR3 DNA reads as TGTGCCAGCAGTCAGACTAGCGGTGAGCAGTACTTC. This gives the protein CASSQTSGEQYF.